This TCR beta chain was retrieved from a study of vaccination and CD4 T cells after COVID-19. Study information: Two of the convalescents were Hispanic, and convalescents were six males and four females.

Overall study findings and caveats: Only after vaccination were a median 86.3% of convalescents' reactive clones seen.

On this clonotype itself: The antigen remains unidentified.

Germline CDR1 MNHEY, CDR2 SVGAGI. Trimming stripped 0 bases from V and 9 bases from J, with 11 bases between. The CDR3 loop spans 13 amino acids. Cultured CD4+ T cells had their DNA profiled by the Oncomine TCR Beta short-read assay. MiXCR, run by TCRdb on the PCR reads, gives a single entry per CDR3 protein. The sample has 20,000 to 30,000 distinct CDR3 sequences; around 62% are singletons. Indicated treatment: roughly ten-day PBMC culture with coronavirus spike peptide pools or control peptides (ViraFEST assay). The chain has TRBV6-5 and TRBJ1-1; D is uncertain. The TCR was taken from a human donor who had recovered from COVID-19. The sequenced material came from CD4+ T cells from blood, cultured in vitro. CDR3 amino acids: CASSYSINSQAFF. The CDR3 coding sequence is TGTGCCAGCAGTTACTCGATCAACAGTCAAGCTTTCTTT.